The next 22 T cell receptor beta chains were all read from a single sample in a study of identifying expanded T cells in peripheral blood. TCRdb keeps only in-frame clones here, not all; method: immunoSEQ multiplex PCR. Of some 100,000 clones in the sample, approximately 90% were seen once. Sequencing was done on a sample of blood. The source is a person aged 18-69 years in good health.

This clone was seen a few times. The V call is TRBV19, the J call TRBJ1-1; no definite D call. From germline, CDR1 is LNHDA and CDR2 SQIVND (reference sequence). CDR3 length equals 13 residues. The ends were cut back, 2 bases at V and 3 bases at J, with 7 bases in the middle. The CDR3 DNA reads TGTGCCAGTAGTATACTTTTATACACTGAAGCTTTCTTT. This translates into CASSILLYTEAFF.

CDR3 sequence reads: CASSILSGSETQYF. CDR3 DNA: TGTGCCAGCAGTATACTATCGGGGTCCGAGACCCAGTACTTC. The chain couples TRBV7-2 to TRBJ2-5, with D possibly TRBD2 on 5 matching bases. This CDR3 comprises 14 residues. From germline, CDR1 is SGHTA and CDR2 FQGNSA. Deletions cut 6 bases from V and 5 bases from J, with 16 bases between.

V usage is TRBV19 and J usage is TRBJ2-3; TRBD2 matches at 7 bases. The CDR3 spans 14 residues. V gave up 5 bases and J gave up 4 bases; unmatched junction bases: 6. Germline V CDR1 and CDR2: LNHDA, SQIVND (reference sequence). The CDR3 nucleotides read TGTGCCAGTAGTTCAGCGGGGTTTGCAGATACGCAGTATTTT. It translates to CASSSAGFADTQYF.

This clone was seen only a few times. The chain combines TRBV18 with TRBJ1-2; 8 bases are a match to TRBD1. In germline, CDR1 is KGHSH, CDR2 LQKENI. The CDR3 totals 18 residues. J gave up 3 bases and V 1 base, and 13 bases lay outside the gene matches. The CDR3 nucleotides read TGTGCCAGCTCACCACTGGGACCGACAGGGGCGCAGGACTATGGCTACACCTTC. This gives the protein CASSPLGPTGAQDYGYTF.

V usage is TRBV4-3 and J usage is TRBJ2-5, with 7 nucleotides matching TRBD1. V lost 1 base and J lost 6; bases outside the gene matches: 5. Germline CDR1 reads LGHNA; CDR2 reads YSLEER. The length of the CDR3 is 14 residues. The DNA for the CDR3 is TGCGCCAGCAGCCAAGGACAGGGAACACAGACCCAGTACTTC. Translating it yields CASSQGQGTQTQYF.

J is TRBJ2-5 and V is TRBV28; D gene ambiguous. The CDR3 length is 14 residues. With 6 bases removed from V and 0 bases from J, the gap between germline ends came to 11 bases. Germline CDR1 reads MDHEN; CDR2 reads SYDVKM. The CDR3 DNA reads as TGTGCCAGCAGCGATGGTCAGAACCAAGAGACCCAGTACTTC. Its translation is CASSDGQNQETQYF.

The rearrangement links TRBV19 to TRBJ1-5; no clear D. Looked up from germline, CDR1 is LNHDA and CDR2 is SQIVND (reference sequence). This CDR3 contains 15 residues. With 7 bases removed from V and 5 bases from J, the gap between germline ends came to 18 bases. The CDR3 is CASTPWVTTDQPQHF. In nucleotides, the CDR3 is TGTGCCAGTACCCCATGGGTTACGACGGATCAGCCCCAGCATTTT.

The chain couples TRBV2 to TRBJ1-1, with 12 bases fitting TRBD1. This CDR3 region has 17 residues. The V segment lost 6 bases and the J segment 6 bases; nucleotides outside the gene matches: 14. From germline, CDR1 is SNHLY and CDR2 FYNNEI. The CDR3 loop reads CASRYRDRGPLGPEAFF. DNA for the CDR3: TGTGCCAGCAGGTACCGGGACAGGGGGCCCCTCGGCCCTGAAGCTTTCTTT.

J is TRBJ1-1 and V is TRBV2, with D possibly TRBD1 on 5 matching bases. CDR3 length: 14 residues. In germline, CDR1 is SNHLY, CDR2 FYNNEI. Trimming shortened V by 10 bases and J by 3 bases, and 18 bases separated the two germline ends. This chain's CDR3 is CATLRRGEDTEAFF. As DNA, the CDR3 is TGTGCCACTCTCCGGCGGGGGGAGGACACTGAAGCTTTCTTT.

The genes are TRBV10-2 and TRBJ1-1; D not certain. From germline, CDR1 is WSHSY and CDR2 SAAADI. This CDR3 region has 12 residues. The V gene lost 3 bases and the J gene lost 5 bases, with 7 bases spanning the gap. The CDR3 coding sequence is TGCGCCAGCAGTGAAAGGGAAACTGAAGCTTTCTTT. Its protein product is CASSERETEAFF.

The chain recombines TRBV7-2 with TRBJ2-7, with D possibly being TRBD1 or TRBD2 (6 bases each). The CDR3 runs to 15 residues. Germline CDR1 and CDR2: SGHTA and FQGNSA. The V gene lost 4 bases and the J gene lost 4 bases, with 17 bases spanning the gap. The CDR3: CASSYAQGGKYEQYF. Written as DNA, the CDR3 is TGTGCCAGCAGCTATGCACAGGGAGGAAAATACGAGCAGTACTTC.

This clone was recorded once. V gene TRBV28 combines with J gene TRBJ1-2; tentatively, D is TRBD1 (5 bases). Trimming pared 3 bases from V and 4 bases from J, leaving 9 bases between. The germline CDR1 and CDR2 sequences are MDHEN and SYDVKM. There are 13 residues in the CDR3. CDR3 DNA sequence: TGTGCCAGCAGTTTCGGGGGAAGCTATGGCTACACCTTC. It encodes CASSFGGSYGYTF.

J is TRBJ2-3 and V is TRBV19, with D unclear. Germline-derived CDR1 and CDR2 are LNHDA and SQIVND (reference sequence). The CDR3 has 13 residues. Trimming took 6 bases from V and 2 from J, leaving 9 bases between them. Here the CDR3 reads CASRGRATDTQYF. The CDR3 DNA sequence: TGTGCCAGTAGGGGTAGGGCCACAGATACGCAGTATTTT.

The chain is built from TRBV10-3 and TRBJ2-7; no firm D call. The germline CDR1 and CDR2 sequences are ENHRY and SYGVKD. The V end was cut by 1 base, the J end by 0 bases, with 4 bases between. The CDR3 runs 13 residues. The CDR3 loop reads CAISEFLSYEQYF. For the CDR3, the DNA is TGTGCCATCAGTGAGTTCCTCTCCTACGAGCAGTACTTC.

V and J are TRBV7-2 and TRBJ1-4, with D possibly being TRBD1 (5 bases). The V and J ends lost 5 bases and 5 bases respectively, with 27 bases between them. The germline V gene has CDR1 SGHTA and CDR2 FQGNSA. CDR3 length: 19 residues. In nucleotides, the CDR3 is TGTGCCAGCAGCCCCGGGGCCTTGGGGCGTCCTCAACTAAATGAAAAACTGTTTTTT. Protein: CASSPGALGRPQLNEKLFF.

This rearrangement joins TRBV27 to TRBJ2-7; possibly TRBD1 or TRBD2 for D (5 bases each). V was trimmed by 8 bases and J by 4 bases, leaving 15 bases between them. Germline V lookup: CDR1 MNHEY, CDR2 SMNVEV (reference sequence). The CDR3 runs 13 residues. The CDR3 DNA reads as TGTGCCAGCGGTCCTCAGGGAGCTTACGAGCAGTACTTC. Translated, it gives CASGPQGAYEQYF.

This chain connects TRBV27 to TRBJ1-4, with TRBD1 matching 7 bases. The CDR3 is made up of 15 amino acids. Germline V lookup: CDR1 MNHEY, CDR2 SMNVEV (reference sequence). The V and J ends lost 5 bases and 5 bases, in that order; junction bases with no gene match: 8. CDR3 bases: TGTGCCAGCAGTCCCGGGACAGCGCCGAATGAAAAACTGTTTTTT. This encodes CASSPGTAPNEKLFF.

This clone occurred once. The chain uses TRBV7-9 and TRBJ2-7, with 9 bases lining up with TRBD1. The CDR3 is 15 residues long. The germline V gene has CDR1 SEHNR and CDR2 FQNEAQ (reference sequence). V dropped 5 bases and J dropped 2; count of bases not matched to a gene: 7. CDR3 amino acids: CASSLPGQGPYEQYF. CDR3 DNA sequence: TGTGCCAGCAGCCTTCCGGGACAGGGACCCTACGAGCAGTACTTC.

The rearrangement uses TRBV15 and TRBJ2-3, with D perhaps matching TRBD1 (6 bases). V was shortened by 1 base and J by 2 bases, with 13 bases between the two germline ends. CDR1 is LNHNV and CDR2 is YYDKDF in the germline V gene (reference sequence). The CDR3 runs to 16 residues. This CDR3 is CATSRGRQAITDTQYF. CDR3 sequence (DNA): TGTGCCACCAGCAGAGGCCGACAGGCTATCACAGATACGCAGTATTTT.

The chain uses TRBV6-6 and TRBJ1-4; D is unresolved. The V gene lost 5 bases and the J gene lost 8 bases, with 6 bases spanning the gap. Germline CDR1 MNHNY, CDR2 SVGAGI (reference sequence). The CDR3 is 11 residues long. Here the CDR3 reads CASSGREKLFF. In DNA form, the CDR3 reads TGTGCCAGCAGTGGCAGGGAAAAACTGTTTTTT.

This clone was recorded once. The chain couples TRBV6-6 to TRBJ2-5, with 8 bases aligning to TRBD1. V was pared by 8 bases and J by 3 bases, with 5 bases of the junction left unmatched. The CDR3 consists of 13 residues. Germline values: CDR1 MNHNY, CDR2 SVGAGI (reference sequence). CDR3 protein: CASGRQGKETQYF. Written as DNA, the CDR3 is TGTGCCAGCGGACGACAGGGGAAAGAGACCCAGTACTTC.

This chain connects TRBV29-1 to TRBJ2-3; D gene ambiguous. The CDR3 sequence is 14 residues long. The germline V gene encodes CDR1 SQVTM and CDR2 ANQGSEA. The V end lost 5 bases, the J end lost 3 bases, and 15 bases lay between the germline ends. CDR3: CSVMVGMTTDTQYF. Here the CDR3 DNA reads TGCAGCGTTATGGTAGGGATGACGACAGATACGCAGTATTTT.